This TCR beta chain stems from a study of T cell changes during pregnancy in multiple sclerosis. This clone was recorded only once. The protocol was immunoSEQ multiplex PCR, while the TCRdb copy is restricted to in-frame clones and leaves out a portion. This sample has around 67,000 clones; almost 90% occur once, and the top ten carry around 9.5%. Germline V gene data show CDR1 as SEHNR and CDR2 as FQNEAQ (reference sequence). V was clipped by 6 bases and J by 5 bases; unmatched bases: 14. The CDR3 covers 16 residues. This sequence joins TRBV7-9 and TRBJ2-7, with 9 nucleotides matching TRBD2. The starting material was peripheral blood, obtained after pregnancy. The origin of this receptor is a female donor in good health, enrolled as a control in a pregnancy study. As DNA, the CDR3 is TGTGCCAGCAGACTAGGAGGTCTAGCGGGAACTGACGAGCAGTACTTC. Residues: CASRLGGLAGTDEQYF.